The 18 T cell receptor beta chains reported below all come from one sample, sequenced in a study of patients and donors after allogeneic stem cell transplantation. Via MiXCR, TCRdb re-called the RT-PCR reads, giving one row per CDR3 protein. Of fewer than 500,000 distinct CDR3 sequences listed, approximately 16% are singletons. Sequences were obtained from blood, either unsorted or a sorted T cell fraction (not recorded which). The receptor source for this set is a human donor who was either an allogeneic HSCT recipient or a stem cell or donor lymphocyte infusion donor (not recorded which). It is not recorded whose cells these are; they may come from a transplant donor.

This clonotype showed up many times. The genes are TRBV5-1 and TRBJ1-4; D not resolved. The germline V and J ends were trimmed by 3 bases and 4 bases, with 19 bases remaining between them. The CDR3 extends over 17 amino acids. In germline, CDR1 is SGHRS, CDR2 YFSETQ. The CDR3 loop is CASSSEDGLYNNEKLFF. The CDR3, as DNA: TGCGCCAGCAGCTCGGAAGACGGTCTATACAATAATGAAAAACTGTTTTTT.

This chain joins TRBV9 and TRBJ2-2, with 8 bases matching TRBD2. V lost 2 bases and J lost 7; bases outside the gene matches: 7. The CDR3 runs 15 residues. Germline loops: CDR1 SGDLS, CDR2 YYNGEE. The CDR3 loop reads CASSVEAGAVGELFF. The DNA of the CDR3 is TGTGCCAGCAGCGTCGAAGCGGGAGCGGTCGGGGAGCTGTTTTTT.

The chain couples TRBV19 to TRBJ2-3, with 9 bases that match TRBD2. Trimming cost V 2 bases and J 5 bases; bases outside gene matches: 14. The germline V gene encodes CDR1 LNHDA and CDR2 SQIVND (reference sequence). This CDR3 has 18 amino acids. CDR3 protein: CASSIRRSGRWGKDTQYF. The CDR3 DNA follows: TGTGCCAGTAGTATACGCCGTAGCGGGAGATGGGGTAAAGATACGCAGTATTTT. The variable domain in full, completed from reference TRBV19 and TRBJ2-3, reads DGGITQSPKYLFRKEGQNVTLSCEQNLNHDAMYWYRQDPGQGLRLIYYSQIVNDFQKGDIAEGYSVSREKKESFPLTVTSAQKNPTAFYLCASSIRRSGRWGKDTQYFGPGTRLTVL.

There are a few counts of this clonotype. The rearrangement uses TRBV6-1 and TRBJ2-1; D perhaps matches TRBD1 (6 bases). This CDR3 contains 15 residues. Germline-derived CDR1 and CDR2 are MNHNS and SASEGT. Trimming cost V 6 bases and J 3 bases, with 15 bases left between them. Here the CDR3 reads CASSRGQSIYNEQFF. The CDR3 region has the DNA TGTGCCAGCAGCCGCGGACAGTCCATCTACAATGAGCAGTTCTTC.

The chain combines TRBV5-1 with TRBJ2-7; D might be TRBD1 or TRBD2, each matching 5 bases. Between the trimmed V and J ends, which lost 2 bases and 2 bases, there was a span of 11 bases. This CDR3 spans 14 amino acids. Germline CDR1 and CDR2: SGHRS and YFSETQ. The CDR3 region has the DNA TGCGCCAGCAGCTTAAGGCAGGGACCCTACGAGCAGTACTTC. This encodes CASSLRQGPYEQYF.

The chain links TRBV20-1 to TRBJ2-1; no firm D call. V was trimmed by 8 bases and J by 6 bases, leaving 11 bases between them. CDR1 and CDR2 from the germline V gene are DFQATT and SNEGSKA (reference sequence). CDR3 length: 11 amino acids. CDR3 bases: TGCAGTTATCTCCGACTCAATGAGCAGTTCTTC. Its translation is CSYLRLNEQFF.

This clonotype has only a few counts. The CDR3 here is CASSLGFGNTIYF. In DNA form, the CDR3 reads TGCGCCAGCAGCTTGGGTTTTGGAAACACCATATATTTT. V is TRBV5-1 and J is TRBJ1-3, with unresolved D. V was trimmed by 0 bases and J by 3 bases, leaving 4 bases between them. This CDR3 has 13 residues. Germline V CDR1 and CDR2: SGHRS, YFSETQ. Combining the CDR3 with reference TRBV5-1 and TRBJ1-3 gives the whole variable domain KAGVTQTPRYLIKTRGQQVTLSCSPISGHRSVSWYQQTPGQGLQFLFEYFSETQRNKGNFPGRFSGRQFSNSRSEMNVSTLELGDSALYLCASSLGFGNTIYFGEGSWLTVV.

This clonotype was observed at least ten times. The genes are TRBV12-3 or TRBV12-4 and TRBJ2-1; TRBD1 aligns across 8 bases. CDR3 length: 15 residues. V lost 2 bases and J lost 7; bases outside the gene matches: 7. CDR3 sequence reads: CASSLTGTGQNEQFF. In DNA, the CDR3 is TGTGCCAGCAGTTTAACCGGGACAGGTCAAAATGAGCAGTTCTTC.

The V call is TRBV5-4, the J call TRBJ2-3, with 10 positions matching TRBD1. V lost 4 bases and J lost 4; bases outside the gene matches: 9. CDR1 is SGHNT and CDR2 is YYREEE in the germline V gene (reference sequence). The CDR3 has 16 amino acids. The CDR3 DNA reads as TGTGCCAGCAGCAACCGGGACAGGGGCCTGGCAGATACGCAGTATTTT. This encodes CASSNRDRGLADTQYF.

This clonotype was recorded many times. V usage is TRBV5-1 and J usage is TRBJ2-1, with 10 bases lining up with TRBD2. CDR1 and CDR2 (germline): SGHRS, YFSETQ. The CDR3 covers 17 residues. Germline trimming cut 0 bases from V and 4 bases from J; bases unmatched to any gene: 7. The CDR3 nucleotides are TGCGCCAGCAGCTTGGCACGACTAGCGGGCGTATACAATGAGCAGTTCTTC. Its translation: CASSLARLAGVYNEQFF.

This chain links TRBV24-1 with TRBJ1-2; the match to TRBD1 covers 8 bases. CDR1 and CDR2 (germline): KGHDR, SFDVKD. Trimming took 3 bases from V and 6 from J; bases not matched to a gene: 5. The length of the CDR3 is 14 residues. The CDR3 region is CATSDAGGHHGYTF. The DNA for the CDR3 is TGTGCCACCAGTGATGCAGGGGGCCACCATGGCTACACCTTC.

This clonotype was counted a few times. The chain is built from TRBV5-1 and TRBJ1-1, with a possible D match to TRBD1 (6 bases). The germline V and J ends were trimmed by 0 bases and 5 bases, with 11 bases remaining between them. The CDR3 extends over 14 amino acids. Germline CDR1 reads SGHRS; CDR2 reads YFSETQ. CDR3 loop: CASSLEGGSTEAFF. The CDR3 DNA reads TGCGCCAGCAGCTTGGAGGGGGGTAGTACTGAAGCTTTCTTT.

This clonotype was counted many times. The CDR3 is CSVDRVQGKPEAFF. The CDR3 DNA is TGCAGCGTTGATAGGGTGCAGGGTAAGCCTGAAGCTTTCTTT. The chain recombines TRBV29-1 with TRBJ1-1, with D possibly TRBD1 on 5 matching bases. Germline loops: CDR1 SQVTM, CDR2 ANQGSEA. The CDR3 is 14 residues long. The V gene lost 3 bases and the J gene lost 6 bases, with 17 bases spanning the gap. The full variable domain, in which reference TRBV29-1 and TRBJ1-1 provide the parts outside the CDR3, is SAVISQKPSRDICQRGTSLTIQCQVDSQVTMMFWYRQQPGQSLTLIATANQGSEATYESGFVIDKFPISRPNLTFSTLTVSNMSPEDSSIYLCSVDRVQGKPEAFFGQGTRLTVV.

The chain carries TRBV4-3 and TRBJ1-6, with D tentatively TRBD1 (6 bases). V gave up 4 bases and J gave up 10 bases, with 11 bases separating them. Germline V gene data show CDR1 as LGHNA and CDR2 as YSLEER. The CDR3 sequence is 13 residues long. This chain's CDR3 is CASSLNRDSPLHF. The CDR3 DNA follows: TGCGCCAGCAGCCTTAACAGGGACTCACCCCTCCACTTT.

The chain couples TRBV10-3 to TRBJ1-6; D unclear. CDR3 length: 17 residues. Trimming took off 6 bases at V and 0 bases at J, with 15 bases between the two ends. CDR1 is ENHRY, CDR2 SYGVKD, per germline. CDR3 loop: CAIRAERASSYNSPLHF. In DNA form, the CDR3 reads TGTGCCATCAGGGCGGAGAGGGCGAGCTCCTATAATTCACCCCTCCACTTT.

The genes are TRBV6-2 or TRBV6-3 and TRBJ2-1; maybe TRBD1 (6 bases). In germline, CDR1 is MNHEY, CDR2 SVGEGT. The V gene lost 2 bases and the J gene lost 7 bases, with 12 bases spanning the gap. The CDR3 loop spans 14 amino acids. The CDR3 is CASSYRGRGNEQFF. The CDR3 DNA reads TGTGCCAGCAGTTACCGGGGCAGGGGTAATGAGCAGTTCTTC.

This clonotype was counted only a few times. The chain links TRBV10-2 to TRBJ2-4, with D possibly matching TRBD2 (6 bases). Germline CDR1 reads WSHSY; CDR2 reads SAAADI. This CDR3 region has 15 residues. With 0 bases removed from V and 9 bases from J, the gap between germline ends came to 15 bases. The DNA of the CDR3 is TGCGCCAGCAGTGAGTCGGCTCCGGGAGCAGGCATTCAGTACTTC. Amino acid sequence: CASSESAPGAGIQYF.

In regard to this clonotype: Because the CDR3's place on the DNA is in doubt, the DNA is left out and the CDR3 is given as listed by TCRdb. The rearrangement joins TRBV9 to TRBJ1-2; the D call of TRBD1 is as the table states it, not checked on the DNA. The germline CDR1 and CDR2 sequences are SGDLS and YYNGEE. The CDR3 length is 12 residues, termini included. CDR3 protein: CASSVASGALLF.